The T cell receptor (beta chain) described here comes from a study of control samples from healthy donors and cancer patients. The CDR3 length is 15 residues. The trim removed 4 bases at V and 5 bases at J, leaving 11 bases unmatched. Germline-derived CDR1 and CDR2 are LGHNA and YNFKEQ. Only in-frame clones appear in the TCRdb table, and some are missing; sequencing was by immunoSEQ multiplex PCR. Of roughly 160,000 clones in the sample, almost 90% were seen once. The source of this sequence is a woman aged 25 to 39 in good health. The J gene is TRBJ2-7, the V gene TRBV4-2; 7 positions agree with TRBD2. The sample comprised blood. The CDR3 loop is CASSRAPGGSNEQYF. The DNA of the CDR3 is TGTGCCAGCAGCCGGGCGCCGGGAGGAAGCAACGAGCAGTACTTC.